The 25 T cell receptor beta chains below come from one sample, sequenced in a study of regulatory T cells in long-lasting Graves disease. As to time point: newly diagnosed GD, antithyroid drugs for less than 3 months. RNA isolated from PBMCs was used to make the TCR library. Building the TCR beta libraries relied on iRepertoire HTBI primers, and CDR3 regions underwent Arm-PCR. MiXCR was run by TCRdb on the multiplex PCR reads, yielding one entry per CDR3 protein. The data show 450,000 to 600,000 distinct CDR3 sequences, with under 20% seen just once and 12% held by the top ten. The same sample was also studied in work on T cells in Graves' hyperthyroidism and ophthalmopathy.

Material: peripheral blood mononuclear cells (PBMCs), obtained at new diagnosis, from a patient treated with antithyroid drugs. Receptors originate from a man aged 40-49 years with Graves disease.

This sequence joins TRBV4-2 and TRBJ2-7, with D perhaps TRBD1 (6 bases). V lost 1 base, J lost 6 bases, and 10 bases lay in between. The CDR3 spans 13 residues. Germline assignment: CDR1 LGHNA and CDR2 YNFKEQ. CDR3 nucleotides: TGTGCCAGCAGCCAAGCTCTCAGGGGCGAGCAGTACTTC. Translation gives CASSQALRGEQYF.

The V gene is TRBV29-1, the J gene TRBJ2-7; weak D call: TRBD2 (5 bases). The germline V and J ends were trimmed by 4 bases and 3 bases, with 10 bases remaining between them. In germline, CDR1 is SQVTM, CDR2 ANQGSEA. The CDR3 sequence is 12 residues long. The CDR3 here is CSVAGIHYEQYF. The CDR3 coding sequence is TGCAGCGTTGCCGGGATACACTACGAGCAGTACTTC.

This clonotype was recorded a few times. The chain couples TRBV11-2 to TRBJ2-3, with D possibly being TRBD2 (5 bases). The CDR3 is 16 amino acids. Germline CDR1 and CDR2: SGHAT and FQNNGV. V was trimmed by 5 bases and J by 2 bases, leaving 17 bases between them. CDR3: CASSLTPDSPTDTQYF. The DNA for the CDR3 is TGTGCCAGCAGCCTCACTCCGGACTCCCCCACAGATACGCAGTATTTT.

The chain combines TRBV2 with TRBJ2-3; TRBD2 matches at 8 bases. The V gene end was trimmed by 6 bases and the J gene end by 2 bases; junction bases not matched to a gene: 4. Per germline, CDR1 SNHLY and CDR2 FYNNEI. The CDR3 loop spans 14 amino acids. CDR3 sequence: CASRVAGNTDTQYF. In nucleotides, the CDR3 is TGTGCCAGCAGGGTAGCGGGGAACACAGATACGCAGTATTTT.

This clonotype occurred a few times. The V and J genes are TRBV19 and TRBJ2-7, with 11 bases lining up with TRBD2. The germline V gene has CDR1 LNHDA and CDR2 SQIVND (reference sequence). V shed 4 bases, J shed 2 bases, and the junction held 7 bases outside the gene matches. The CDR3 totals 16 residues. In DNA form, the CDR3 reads TGTGCCAGTAGTACCCTCGGACTAGCGGGTACCTACGAGCAGTACTTC. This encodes CASSTLGLAGTYEQYF.

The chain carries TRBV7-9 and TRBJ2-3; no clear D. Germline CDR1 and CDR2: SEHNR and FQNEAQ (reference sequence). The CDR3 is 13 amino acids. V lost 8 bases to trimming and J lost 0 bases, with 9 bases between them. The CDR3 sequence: CASGRDSTDTQYF. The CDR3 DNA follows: TGTGCCAGCGGTCGCGATAGCACAGATACGCAGTATTTT.

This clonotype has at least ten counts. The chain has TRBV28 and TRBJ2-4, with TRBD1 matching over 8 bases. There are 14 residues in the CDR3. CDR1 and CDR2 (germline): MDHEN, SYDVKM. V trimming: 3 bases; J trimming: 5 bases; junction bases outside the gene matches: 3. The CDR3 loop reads CASSLGQVQNIQYF. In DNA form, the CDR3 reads TGTGCCAGCAGTTTGGGACAGGTCCAAAACATTCAGTACTTC. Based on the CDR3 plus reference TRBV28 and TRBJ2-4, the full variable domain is DVKVTQSSRYLVKRTGEKVFLECVQDMDHENMFWYRQDPGLGLRLIYFSYDVKMKEKGDIPEGYSVSREKKERFSLILESASTNQTSMYLCASSLGQVQNIQYFGAGTRLSVL.

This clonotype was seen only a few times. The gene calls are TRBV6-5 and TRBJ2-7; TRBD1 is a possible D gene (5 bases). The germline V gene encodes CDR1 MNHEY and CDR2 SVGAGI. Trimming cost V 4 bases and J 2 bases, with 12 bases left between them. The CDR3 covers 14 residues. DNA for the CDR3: TGTGCCAGCAGTTCCCGACAGATAGCCTACGAGCAGTACTTC. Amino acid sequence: CASSSRQIAYEQYF.

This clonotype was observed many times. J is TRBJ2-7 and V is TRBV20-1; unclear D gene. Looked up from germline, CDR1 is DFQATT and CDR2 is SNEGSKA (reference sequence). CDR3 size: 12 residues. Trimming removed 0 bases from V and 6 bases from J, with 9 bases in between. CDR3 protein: CSARDFLGEQYF. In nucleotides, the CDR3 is TGCAGTGCTAGAGATTTCTTAGGCGAGCAGTACTTC.

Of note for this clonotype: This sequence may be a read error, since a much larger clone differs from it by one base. The CDR3 is CASTRGGGLYEQYF. CDR3 coding DNA: TGTGCCAGCACCCGGGGGGGAGGTTTATACGAGCAGTACTTC. This chain joins TRBV28 and TRBJ2-7; TRBD2 matches at 8 bases. V trimming: 7 bases; J trimming: 4 bases; junction bases outside the gene matches: 9. Germline V gene sequence: CDR1 MDHEN, CDR2 SYDVKM. CDR3 length: 14 residues.

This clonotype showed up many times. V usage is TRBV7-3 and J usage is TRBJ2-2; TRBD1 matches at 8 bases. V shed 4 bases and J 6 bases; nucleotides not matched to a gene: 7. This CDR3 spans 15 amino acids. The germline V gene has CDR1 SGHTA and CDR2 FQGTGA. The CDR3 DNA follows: TGTGCCAGCAGCTCAAGACAGGGGTTACCCGGGGAGCTGTTTTTT. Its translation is CASSSRQGLPGELFF.

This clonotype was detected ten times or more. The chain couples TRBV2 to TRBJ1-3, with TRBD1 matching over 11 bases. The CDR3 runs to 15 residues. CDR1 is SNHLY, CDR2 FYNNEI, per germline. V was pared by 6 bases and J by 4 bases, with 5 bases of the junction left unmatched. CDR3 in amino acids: CASRDRGRSGNTIYF. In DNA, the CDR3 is TGTGCCAGCAGGGACAGGGGGCGATCGGGAAACACCATATATTTT.

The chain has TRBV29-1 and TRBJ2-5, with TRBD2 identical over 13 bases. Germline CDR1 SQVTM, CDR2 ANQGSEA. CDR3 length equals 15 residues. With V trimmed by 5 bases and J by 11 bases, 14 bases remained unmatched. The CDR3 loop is CSVKRRLAGGNEQYF. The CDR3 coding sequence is TGCAGCGTTAAACGTCGACTAGCGGGAGGTAATGAGCAGTACTTC.

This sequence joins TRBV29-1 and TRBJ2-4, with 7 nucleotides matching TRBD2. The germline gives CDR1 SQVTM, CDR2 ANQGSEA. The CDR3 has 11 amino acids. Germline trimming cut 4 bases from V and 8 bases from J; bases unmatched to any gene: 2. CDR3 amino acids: CSVGEGYIQYF. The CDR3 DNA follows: TGCAGCGTTGGGGAGGGTTACATTCAGTACTTC. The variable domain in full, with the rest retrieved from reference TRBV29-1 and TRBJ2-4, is SAVISQKPSRDICQRGTSLTIQCQVDSQVTMMFWYRQQPGQSLTLIATANQGSEATYESGFVIDKFPISRPNLTFSTLTVSNMSPEDSSIYLCSVGEGYIQYFGAGTRLSVL.

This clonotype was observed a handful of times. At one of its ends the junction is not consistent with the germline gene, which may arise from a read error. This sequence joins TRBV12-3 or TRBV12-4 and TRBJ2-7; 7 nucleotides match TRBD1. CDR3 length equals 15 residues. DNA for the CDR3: TGTGCCAGCAGTGAAGGACAGGCCAGCTCCTGCGAGCAGTACTTC. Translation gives CASSEGQASSCEQYF.

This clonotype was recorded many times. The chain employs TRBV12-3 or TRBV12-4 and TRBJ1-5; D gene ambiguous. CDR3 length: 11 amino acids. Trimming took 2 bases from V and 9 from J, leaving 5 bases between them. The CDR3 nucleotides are TGTGCCAGCAGTTTACGGGGGCCCCAGCATTTT. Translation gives CASSLRGPQHF.

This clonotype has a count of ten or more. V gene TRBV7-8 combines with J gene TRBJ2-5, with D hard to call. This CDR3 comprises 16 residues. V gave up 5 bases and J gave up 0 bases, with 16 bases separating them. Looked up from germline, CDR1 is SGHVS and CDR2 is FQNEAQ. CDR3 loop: CASSLVGSPYQETQYF. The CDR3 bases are TGTGCCAGCAGCCTTGTGGGTTCCCCGTACCAAGAGACCCAGTACTTC.

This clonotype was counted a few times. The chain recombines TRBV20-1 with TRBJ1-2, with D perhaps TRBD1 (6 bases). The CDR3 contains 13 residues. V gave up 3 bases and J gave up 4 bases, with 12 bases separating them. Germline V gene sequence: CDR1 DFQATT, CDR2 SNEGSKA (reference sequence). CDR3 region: CSARGQGIYGYTF. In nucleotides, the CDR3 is TGCAGTGCTAGGGGGCAGGGGATCTATGGCTACACCTTC.

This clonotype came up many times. CDR3 region: CASSDGGYAYNEQFF. CDR3 DNA sequence: TGTGCCAGCAGTGACGGCGGATACGCCTACAATGAGCAGTTCTTC. The chain combines TRBV6-2 or TRBV6-3 with TRBJ2-1; no definite D call. Trimming removed 5 bases at V and 2 bases at J, with 13 bases between. The CDR3 length is 15 residues. Germline loops: CDR1 MNHEY, CDR2 SVGEGT.

This chain's CDR3 is CSVEVSGTDGAPSPQHF. The CDR3 DNA sequence: TGCAGCGTTGAAGTTAGCGGGACAGACGGGGCCCCATCGCCCCAGCATTTT. J is TRBJ1-5 and V is TRBV29-1; 7 nucleotides line up with TRBD1. CDR1 and CDR2 (germline): SQVTM, ANQGSEA. This CDR3 is 17 amino acids long. Trimming removed 1 base from V and 9 bases from J; junction bases left unmatched: 18.

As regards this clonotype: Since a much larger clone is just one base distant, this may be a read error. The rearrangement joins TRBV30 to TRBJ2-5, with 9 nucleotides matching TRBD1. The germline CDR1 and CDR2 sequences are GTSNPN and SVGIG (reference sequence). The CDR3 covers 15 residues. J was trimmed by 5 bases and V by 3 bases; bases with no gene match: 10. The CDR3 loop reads CAWSLDRGGAETQYF. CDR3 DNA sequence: TGTGCCTGGAGCCTCGACAGGGGGGGAGCGGAGACCCAGTACTTC. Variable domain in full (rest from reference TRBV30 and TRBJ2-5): SQTIHQWPATLVQPVGSPLSLECTVEGTSNPNLYWYRQAAGRGLQLLFYSVGIGQISSEVPQNLSASRPQDRQFILSSKKLLLSDSGFYLCAWSLDRGGAETQYFGPGTRLLVL.

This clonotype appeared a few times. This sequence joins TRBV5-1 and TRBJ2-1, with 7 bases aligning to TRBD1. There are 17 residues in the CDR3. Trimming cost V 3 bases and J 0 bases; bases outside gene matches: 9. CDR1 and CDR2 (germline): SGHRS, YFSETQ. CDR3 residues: CASSSTGTARSYNEQFF. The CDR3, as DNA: TGCGCCAGCAGCTCGACCGGGACAGCTCGCTCCTACAATGAGCAGTTCTTC.

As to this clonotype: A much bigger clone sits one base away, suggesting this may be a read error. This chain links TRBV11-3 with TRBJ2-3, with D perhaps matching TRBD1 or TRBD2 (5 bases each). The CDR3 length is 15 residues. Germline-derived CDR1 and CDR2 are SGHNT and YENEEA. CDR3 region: CASSLMGRRNTEALF. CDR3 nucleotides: TGTGCCAGCAGCTTAATGGGACGGAGGAACACTGAAGCTCTCTTT. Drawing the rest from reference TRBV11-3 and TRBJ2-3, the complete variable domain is EAGVVQSPRYKIIEKKQPVAFWCNPISGHNTLYWYLQNLGQGPELLIRYENEEAVDDSQLPKDRFSAERLKGVDSTLKIQPAELGDSAVYLCASSLMGRRNTEALFGPGTRLTVL.

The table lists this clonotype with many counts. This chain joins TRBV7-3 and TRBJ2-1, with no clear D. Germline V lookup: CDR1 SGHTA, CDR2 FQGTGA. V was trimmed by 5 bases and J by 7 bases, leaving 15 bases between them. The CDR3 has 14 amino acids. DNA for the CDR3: TGTGCCAGCAGCCCCGGTGAAAGGGTGAATGAGCAGTTCTTC. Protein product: CASSPGERVNEQFF. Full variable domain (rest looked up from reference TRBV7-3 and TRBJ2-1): GAGVSQTPSNKVTEKGKYVELRCDPISGHTALYWYRQSLGQGPEFLIYFQGTGAADDSGLPNDRFFAVRPEGSVSTLKIQRTERGDSAVYLCASSPGERVNEQFFGPGTRLTVL.

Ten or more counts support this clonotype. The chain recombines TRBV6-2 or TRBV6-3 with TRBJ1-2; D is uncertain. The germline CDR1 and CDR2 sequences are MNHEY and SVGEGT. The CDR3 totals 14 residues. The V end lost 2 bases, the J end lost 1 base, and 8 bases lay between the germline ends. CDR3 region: CASSYRGNNYGYTF. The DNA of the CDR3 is TGTGCCAGCAGTTACCGCGGGAATAACTATGGCTACACCTTC.